What follows are 32 T cell receptor beta chains derived from one specimen sequenced in a study of T-cell reconstitution after alpha-beta-depleted transplantation in children. Unique molecular identifiers featured in how the TCRbeta library was prepared. MiXCR was run by TCRdb on the PCR reads, yielding one entry per CDR3 protein. The table has about 600,000 distinct CDR3 sequences, about 11% seen once; the top ten hold about 4.2%. Sequencing was performed on PBMCs from the stem cell graft donor, taken from the stem cell graft. These receptors were collected from a human donor who donated a stem cell graft to a child with acute myeloid leukemia.

This clonotype was counted only a few times. The chain employs TRBV25-1 and TRBJ2-7; 7 bases map to TRBD1. The J segment lost 4 bases and the V segment lost 6 bases, leaving 9 bases of the junction unmatched. This CDR3 comprises 14 residues. Germline-derived CDR1 and CDR2 are MGHDK and SYGVNS. Here the CDR3 DNA reads TGTGCCAGCAGATTGACAGGGTCCCCATACGAGCAGTACTTC. This translates into CASRLTGSPYEQYF.

Many counts were recorded for this clonotype. This chain links TRBV29-1 with TRBJ2-3, with 8 bases lining up with TRBD1. V lost 7 bases and J lost 3; bases outside the gene matches: 9. Germline CDR1 and CDR2: SQVTM and ANQGSEA. The CDR3 is made up of 14 amino acids. The CDR3: CSANLDRVTDTQYF. The CDR3 region has the DNA TGCAGCGCTAACTTGGACAGGGTGACAGATACGCAGTATTTT.

This clonotype has a count of ten or more. The chain couples TRBV11-2 to TRBJ2-2, with TRBD2 matching over 9 bases. V was clipped by 7 bases and J by 7 bases; unmatched bases: 16. The CDR3 has 17 residues. CDR1 is SGHAT, CDR2 FQNNGV, per germline. The CDR3 here is CASMGRTSVAKGGELFF. CDR3 in DNA: TGTGCCAGCATGGGCCGGACTAGCGTAGCCAAGGGCGGGGAGCTGTTTTTT.

The chain joins TRBV4-2 to TRBJ2-7, with a weak D call TRBD2 (6 bases). V was pared by 3 bases and J by 0 bases, with 15 bases between. This CDR3 has 16 amino acids. Germline values: CDR1 LGHNA, CDR2 YNFKEQ. The CDR3 is CASSHQARLDSYEQYF. The CDR3 bases are TGTGCCAGCAGCCACCAGGCCCGACTAGACTCCTACGAGCAGTACTTC.

The gene calls are TRBV6-5 and TRBJ2-7; 8 bases align to TRBD1. Germline V CDR1 and CDR2: MNHEY, SVGAGI. V shed 4 bases, J shed 0 bases, and the junction held 8 bases outside the gene matches. This CDR3 is 16 amino acids long. The CDR3 nucleotides are TGTGCCAGCAGTTCTCGGGCGCAGGGGGCCTCCTACGAGCAGTACTTC. Encoded protein: CASSSRAQGASYEQYF.

The chain employs TRBV7-3 and TRBJ2-1; maybe TRBD2 (6 bases). V lost 1 base to trimming and J lost 4 bases, with 11 bases between them. The CDR3 is made up of 15 amino acids. In germline, CDR1 is SGHTA, CDR2 FQGTGA. The CDR3 protein is CASSLMVAAYNEQFF. DNA of the CDR3: TGTGCCAGCAGCTTAATGGTAGCGGCATACAATGAGCAGTTCTTC.

This clonotype was seen a few times. The V call is TRBV9, the J call TRBJ2-1; 9 nucleotides line up with TRBD2. The CDR3 has 12 residues. Germline-derived CDR1 and CDR2 are SGDLS and YYNGEE. V gave up 3 bases and J gave up 16 bases; unmatched junction bases: 8. The CDR3 coding sequence is TGTGCCAGCAGCGCGACTAGCGGACGGAAATTCTTC. Amino acid sequence: CASSATSGRKFF. Filled out from reference TRBV9 and TRBJ2-1, the complete variable domain reads DSGVTQTPKHLITATGQRVTLRCSPRSGDLSVYWYQQSLDQGLQFLIQYYNGEERAKGNILERFSAQQFPDLHSELNLSSLELGDSALYFCASSATSGRKFFGPGTRLTVL.

J is TRBJ2-2 and V is TRBV7-6, with D possibly TRBD1 on 5 matching bases. The V end lost 0 bases, the J end lost 7 bases, and 9 bases lay between the germline ends. CDR1 is SGHVS, CDR2 FNYEAQ, per germline. The CDR3 consists of 14 residues. The CDR3 nucleotides are TGTGCCAGCAGCTTAGCAGGGGATATCGGGGAGCTGTTTTTT. As protein: CASSLAGDIGELFF.

This clonotype has a handful of counts. V usage is TRBV25-1 and J usage is TRBJ2-1, with 10 bases fitting TRBD2. The CDR3 runs 16 residues. Germline CDR1 and CDR2: MGHDK and SYGVNS. V was clipped by 6 bases and J by 4 bases; unmatched bases: 9. The CDR3 sequence is CASSPPLAGDYNEQFF. The CDR3 DNA is TGTGCCAGCAGCCCCCCCCTAGCGGGGGATTACAATGAGCAGTTCTTC.

This clonotype was counted between two and nine times. The chain couples TRBV12-3 or TRBV12-4 to TRBJ2-1, with TRBD2 identical over 12 bases. The CDR3 has 17 residues. V shed 3 bases, J shed 0 bases, and the junction held 3 bases outside the gene matches. The CDR3 nucleotides read TGTGCCAGCAGTTTTGGACTAGCGGGAACCTCCTACAATGAGCAGTTCTTC. It yields the protein CASSFGLAGTSYNEQFF.

There are a few counts of this clonotype. This sequence joins TRBV2 and TRBJ1-2; TRBD1 is a possible D gene (5 bases). V was cut by 0 bases and J by 7 bases, with 18 bases left in between. From germline, CDR1 is SNHLY and CDR2 FYNNEI. The CDR3 contains 16 residues. The CDR3 sequence is CASSEALRTLGIGYTF. The CDR3 nucleotides are TGTGCCAGCAGTGAAGCGCTTCGGACACTAGGGATTGGCTACACCTTC.

With regard to this clonotype: A much larger clone is a single base away; this may be a read error. This chain joins TRBV6-1 and TRBJ2-4; 7 nucleotides match TRBD2. After removal of 0 bases from V and 11 bases from J, the junction contained 10 bases not matched to a gene. Germline values: CDR1 MNHNS, CDR2 SASEGT. The CDR3 runs 15 residues. DNA of the CDR3: TGTGCCAGCAGTGAAGCGGAGGTTCGGGGGGACGTTCAGTACTTC. Encoded protein: CASSEAEVRGDVQYF.

This sequence joins TRBV12-3 or TRBV12-4 and TRBJ1-5, with D perhaps matching TRBD1 (5 bases). Trimming shortened V by 5 bases and J by 2 bases, and 13 bases separated the two germline ends. This CDR3 comprises 15 residues. CDR3 bases: TGTGCCAGCAGTGCGGGGGACGGGGGCAATCAGCCCCAGCATTTT. This translates into CASSAGDGGNQPQHF.

The chain recombines TRBV7-2 with TRBJ1-1; maybe TRBD1 (5 bases). CDR1 SGHTA and CDR2 FQGNSA come from the germline V gene. This CDR3 is built from 15 residues. Trimming took off 1 base at V and 8 bases at J, with 17 bases between the two ends. The CDR3 coding sequence is TGTGCCAGCAGCTTAGGCCGGTGGGGCTTACGAGAAGCTTTCTTT. Its translation: CASSLGRWGLREAFF.

This chain uses TRBV3-1 with TRBJ2-3; D ambiguous. V lost 4 bases to trimming and J lost 5 bases, with 10 bases between them. Germline loops: CDR1 LGHDT, CDR2 YNNKEL (reference sequence). The CDR3 spans 13 residues. CDR3 residues: CASSLTLLDTQYF. The CDR3 coding sequence is TGTGCCAGCAGCCTAACCTTACTAGATACGCAGTATTTT.

The chain's CDR3 is CASSLTPQVETQYF. The CDR3 coding sequence is TGTGCCAGCAGCCTGACCCCTCAAGTCGAGACCCAGTACTTC. V usage is TRBV7-3 and J usage is TRBJ2-5; D gene unclear. The CDR3 contains 14 residues. Trimming removed 5 bases at V and 5 bases at J, with 15 bases between. Germline loops: CDR1 SGHTA, CDR2 FQGTGA.

This clonotype appeared many times. The V gene is TRBV2, the J gene TRBJ2-7; D gene unclear. V lost 7 bases and J 0 bases, leaving 7 bases between the germline ends. The CDR3 totals 12 residues. Germline V gene lookup returns CDR1 SNHLY and CDR2 FYNNEI. The CDR3 DNA reads as TGTGCCAGCACGGGCAGCTCCTACGAGCAGTACTTC. The encoded protein is CASTGSSYEQYF.

This clonotype was seen a handful of times. The CDR3 coding sequence is TGCGCCAGCAGCTTGGGGCGCGGGATCCCCTACAATGAGCAGTTCTTC. Amino acid sequence: CASSLGRGIPYNEQFF. The chain employs TRBV5-1 and TRBJ2-1, with D perhaps TRBD2 (6 bases). The V end was cut by 0 bases, the J end by 2 bases, with 12 bases between. Germline V gives CDR1 SGHRS, CDR2 YFSETQ. This CDR3 comprises 16 residues. The whole variable domain, remainder taken from reference TRBV5-1 and TRBJ2-1, is KAGVTQTPRYLIKTRGQQVTLSCSPISGHRSVSWYQQTPGQGLQFLFEYFSETQRNKGNFPGRFSGRQFSNSRSEMNVSTLELGDSALYLCASSLGRGIPYNEQFFGPGTRLTVL.

There are many counts of this clonotype. The V call is TRBV12-3 or TRBV12-4, the J call TRBJ2-1; a possible D gene is TRBD1 (6 bases). V dropped 7 bases and J dropped 8 bases, with 18 bases sitting between them. The CDR3 contains 14 residues. The CDR3 DNA is TGTGCCAGCACCCCTTCCCAGGGGTCTGATGAGCAGTTCTTC. Protein product: CASTPSQGSDEQFF.

The table lists this clonotype with many counts. This chain joins TRBV20-1 and TRBJ2-3; 8 bases are shared with TRBD2. Trimming at V came to 3 bases and at J to 4 bases, leaving 3 bases not matched to a gene. This CDR3 is 13 amino acids long. The germline CDR1 and CDR2 sequences are DFQATT and SNEGSKA (reference sequence). CDR3 sequence (DNA): TGCAGTGCTAGCGGGAGGGCCGCAGATACGCAGTATTTT. Translating it yields CSASGRAADTQYF.

This clonotype was counted ten times or more. The V and J genes are TRBV12-3 or TRBV12-4 and TRBJ2-1, with D possibly matching TRBD2 (5 bases). The length of the CDR3 is 15 residues. The V end was cut by 4 bases, the J end by 0 bases, with 10 bases between. This chain's CDR3 is CASSSDLSSYNEQFF. CDR3 DNA: TGTGCCAGCAGTTCGGACTTGAGCTCCTACAATGAGCAGTTCTTC.

This clonotype was detected only a few times. The CDR3 sequence is CASSLQGAPHEQYF. In nucleotides, the CDR3 is TGTGCCAGCAGCCTACAGGGAGCCCCCCACGAGCAGTACTTC. The chain couples TRBV12-3 or TRBV12-4 to TRBJ2-7, with D tentatively TRBD1 (6 bases). The CDR3 sequence is 14 residues long. Trimming removed 6 bases at V and 5 bases at J, with 17 bases between.

In this sample, this clonotype turned up a few times. The chain couples TRBV2 to TRBJ1-5; tentatively, D is TRBD1 (5 bases). The germline V gene encodes CDR1 SNHLY and CDR2 FYNNEI. The CDR3 has 13 amino acids. Trimming took off 3 bases at V and 9 bases at J, with 12 bases between the two ends. CDR3 region: CASSEAPQAPQHF. For the CDR3, the DNA is TGTGCCAGCAGTGAGGCACCACAGGCGCCCCAGCATTTT.

This clonotype was seen repeatedly, ten times or more. This rearrangement joins TRBV12-3 or TRBV12-4 to TRBJ1-1; TRBD1 is a possible D gene (5 bases). Trimming shortened V by 6 bases and J by 2 bases, and 19 bases separated the two germline ends. This CDR3 spans 16 amino acids. For the CDR3, the DNA is TGTGCCAGCAGACGCAAGGTCGGGGCCCGAAACACTGAAGCTTTCTTT. It encodes CASRRKVGARNTEAFF.

J is TRBJ2-2 and V is TRBV6-2 or TRBV6-3, with TRBD2 identical over 12 bases. CDR3 length: 18 residues. V lost 0 bases to trimming and J lost 4 bases; unmatched junction nucleotides: 6. Germline assignment: CDR1 MNHEY and CDR2 SVGEGT. This CDR3 is CASSYSLSSGRATGELFF. Written as DNA, the CDR3 is TGTGCCAGCAGTTACTCGTTGTCTAGCGGGAGGGCCACCGGGGAGCTGTTTTTT.

This clonotype was picked up a small number of times. The rearrangement uses TRBV24-1 and TRBJ2-6, with D hard to call. The V and J ends lost 5 bases and 3 bases respectively, with 10 bases between them. CDR3 length equals 15 residues. The germline CDR1 and CDR2 sequences are KGHDR and SFDVKD. The CDR3: CATSAPSFGANVLTF. The CDR3 DNA sequence: TGTGCCACCAGTGCACCCAGCTTTGGGGCCAACGTCCTGACTTTC.

The rearrangement links TRBV4-2 to TRBJ2-5; D remains unclear. Germline V gene sequence: CDR1 LGHNA, CDR2 YNFKEQ. V lost 3 bases to trimming and J lost 4 bases, with 12 bases between them. The CDR3 contains 14 residues. The CDR3 DNA sequence: TGTGCCAGCAGCCAGAATCGGGCACGAGAGACCCAGTACTTC. Protein sequence: CASSQNRARETQYF.

This clonotype came up many times. The J gene is TRBJ2-7, the V gene TRBV20-1; D unclear. The CDR3 is made up of 12 amino acids. Germline CDR1 and CDR2: DFQATT and SNEGSKA (reference sequence). V was clipped by 5 bases and J by 3 bases, with 11 bases between them. CDR3 protein: CSAGLGIYEQYF. DNA of the CDR3: TGCAGTGCTGGCCTGGGAATCTACGAGCAGTACTTC.

CDR3 coding DNA: TGTGCCACCAGCAGCCGGGACGATGGGGGTGAAAAACTGTTTTTT. Encoded protein: CATSSRDDGGEKLFF. The J gene is TRBJ1-4, the V gene TRBV15; possibly TRBD1 for D (5 bases). The V end lost 3 bases, the J end lost 7 bases, and 15 bases lay between the germline ends. CDR3 size: 15 residues. Germline V gene data show CDR1 as LNHNV and CDR2 as YYDKDF (reference sequence).

In its sample, this clonotype was seen a few times. The chain has TRBV4-3 and TRBJ2-1; TRBD2 aligns across 11 bases. J lost 10 bases, V lost 4 bases, and 9 bases had no gene match. CDR1 and CDR2 (germline): LGHNA, YSLEER. The CDR3 contains 15 residues. CDR3 bases: TGCGCCAGCAGCCTGGGGGCTAGCGGGAGGAGCGAGCAGTTCTTC. It translates to CASSLGASGRSEQFF.

This clonotype occurred many times. The genes are TRBV24-1 and TRBJ2-1; D remains unclear. The CDR3 contains 15 residues. Trimming cost V 8 bases and J 5 bases, with 18 bases left between them. From germline, CDR1 is KGHDR and CDR2 SFDVKD. The CDR3 is CATTSANPGNNEQFF. In DNA form, the CDR3 reads TGTGCCACCACGTCGGCTAACCCTGGGAACAATGAGCAGTTCTTC.

The chain joins TRBV9 to TRBJ2-6; no firm D call. V was shortened by 0 bases and J by 3 bases, with 7 bases between the two germline ends. This CDR3 region has 15 residues. Germline V lookup: CDR1 SGDLS, CDR2 YYNGEE. CDR3 DNA sequence: TGTGCCAGCAGCGTAGAAGGGTTTGGGGCCAACGTCCTGACTTTC. As protein: CASSVEGFGANVLTF.